This T cell receptor beta chain was recorded in a study of blood T cell repertoires in COVID-19. Overall study: Researchers got acute and convalescent COVID-19 samples from the United States, Italy and Spain. In each case, the material was cDNA or gDNA derived from T cells, B-cell-depleted T cells, or PBMCs.

In the authors' methods: The assay estimated nucleated cells by amplifying reference gene primers. Assay: immunoSEQ multiplex PCR; the TCRdb copy retains only in-frame clones and omits some. Clone size and the V and J calls come from that table; the DNA yielded D and trimming. This table has 180,000 or so clones, roughly 86% appearing once. The sequenced material came from peripheral blood. This TCR was sampled from a man aged 35-49 years with active or convalescent COVID-19.

DNA of the CDR3: TGTGCCAGCAGCCAAACTACAGGGTATACTGAAGCTTTCTTT. This sequence encodes CASSQTTGYTEAFF. The chain employs TRBV3-1 (or the pseudogene TRBV3-2) and TRBJ1-1; possible D gene TRBD1, 6 bases. Germline values: CDR1 LGHDT, CDR2 YNNKEL (reference sequence). V dropped 2 bases and J dropped 5 bases, with 12 bases sitting between them. The CDR3 is 14 residues long.